The subject of this entry is one T cell receptor beta chain. Only in-frame clones appear in the TCRdb table, and some are missing; sequencing was by immunoSEQ multiplex PCR. The table records fewer than 40,000 clones, roughly 80% of them present only once. These data originate in a study of blood T cell repertoires in COVID-19. CDR3 length: 12 residues. V dropped 8 bases and J dropped 3 bases, with 11 bases sitting between them. In germline, CDR1 is MNHEY, CDR2 SVGAGI. The sequencing sample was made of peripheral blood. This TCR was sampled from a man between 65 and 85 years old with COVID-19, enrolled during active disease. This chain uses TRBV6-5 with TRBJ2-7, with no clear D. The CDR3 sequence is CASREWCYEQYF. The CDR3 nucleotides read TGTGCCAGCCGAGAGTGGTGCTACGAGCAGTACTTC.